The 25 T cell receptor beta chains in this list originate from one sample, sequenced in a study of blood T cell repertoires in COVID-19 (dated by TCRdb to the early 2020s). The receptor library was made with the immunoSEQ multiplex PCR assay. The immuneACCESS repertoire file appears here via TCRdb, limited to in-frame rearrangements. These files lack a portion of the clones; in checked studies, under half of the deficit traces to unresolved V genes, and the cause of the others is not known. The sample table records under 200,000 clones; over 75% of these occur just once. Clones ranked in the top ten supply roughly 0.77% of the sample. Sequenced material: PBMCs or T cells enriched from blood (not recorded which). Receptors were obtained from a woman aged 18-30 years who had recovered from COVID-19.

The chain combines TRBV11-2 with TRBJ1-4, with 9 bases lining up with TRBD1. The length of the CDR3 is 15 residues. Germline assignment: CDR1 SGHAT and CDR2 FQNNGV. The junction had 8 bases not matched to a gene; V was cut back by 4 bases and J by 8 bases. In DNA form, the CDR3 reads TGTGCCAGCAGCTCCGGGGACAGGGAGAAGGAAAAACTGTTTTTT. It codes for CASSSGDREKEKLFF.

The chain links TRBV19 to TRBJ2-1, with D perhaps TRBD1 (6 bases). Germline CDR1 is LNHDA and CDR2 is SQIVND (reference sequence). Trimming pared 5 bases from V and 5 bases from J, leaving 13 bases between. The CDR3 length is 14 residues. CDR3 loop: CASSSPGQNNEQFF. CDR3 sequence (DNA): TGTGCCAGTAGTTCCCCCGGACAGAACAATGAGCAGTTCTTC. The complete variable domain, with remaining parts taken from reference TRBV19 and TRBJ2-1, reads DGGITQSPKYLFRKEGQNVTLSCEQNLNHDAMYWYRQDPGQGLRLIYYSQIVNDFQKGDIAEGYSVSREKKESFPLTVTSAQKNPTAFYLCASSSPGQNNEQFFGPGTRLTVL.

This chain joins TRBV18 and TRBJ2-6, with a possible D match to TRBD1 (6 bases). V shed 3 bases and J shed 0 bases, with 12 bases lying between them. The CDR3 covers 17 residues. CDR1 is KGHSH, CDR2 LQKENI, per germline. The CDR3 loop is CASSPSGQLSGANVLTF. The CDR3, as DNA: TGTGCCAGCTCACCCTCCGGACAGCTCTCTGGGGCCAACGTCCTGACTTTC. The full variable domain, its missing parts supplied by reference TRBV18 and TRBJ2-6, is NAGVMQNPRHLVRRRGQEARLRCSPMKGHSHVYWYRQLPEEGLKFMVYLQKENIIDESGMPKERFSAEFPKEGPSILRIQQVVRGDSAAYFCASSPSGQLSGANVLTFGAGSRLTVL.

CDR3 in DNA: TGTGCCAGCAGTTCGCCTCAACGCAGCTACAATGAGCAGTTCTTC. Encoded protein: CASSSPQRSYNEQFF. The chain is built from TRBV27 and TRBJ2-1; no reliable D call. Germline CDR1 is MNHEY and CDR2 is SMNVEV (reference sequence). Trimming cost V 4 bases and J 3 bases, with 13 bases left between them. This CDR3 region has 15 residues.

The sample holds one count of this clone. The chain links TRBV2 to TRBJ1-1, with D unclear. Trimming removed 7 bases at V and 0 bases at J, with 6 bases between. The CDR3 runs to 12 residues. Germline CDR1 reads SNHLY; CDR2 reads FYNNEI. The CDR3 bases are TGTGCCAGCATAACGGTGAACACTGAAGCTTTCTTT. This codes for CASITVNTEAFF.

The chain uses TRBV18 and TRBJ2-2; 7 bases align to TRBD1. The CDR3 runs 15 residues. The V and J ends lost 4 bases and 0 bases, in that order; junction bases with no gene match: 2. Per the germline V gene, CDR1 is KGHSH and CDR2 is LQKENI. CDR3 sequence: CASSRDSTNTGELFF. The CDR3 DNA reads as TGTGCCAGCTCACGGGACAGCACGAACACCGGGGAGCTGTTTTTT.

This chain joins TRBV28 and TRBJ2-7, with D perhaps TRBD2 (7 bases). This CDR3 is 17 amino acids long. Germline-derived CDR1 and CDR2 are MDHEN and SYDVKM. V dropped 3 bases and J dropped 3 bases, with 21 bases sitting between them. The CDR3 sequence is CASSFLANKGGNYEQYF. CDR3 in DNA: TGTGCCAGCAGTTTTCTGGCTAACAAGGGGGGGAACTACGAGCAGTACTTC.

The V call is TRBV11-3, the J call TRBJ2-1; 7 bases fit TRBD1. V lost 1 base and J lost 13; bases outside the gene matches: 7. This CDR3 is 13 amino acids long. The germline V gene has CDR1 SGHNT and CDR2 YENEEA. CDR3 sequence reads: CASSLGGDRAQFF. The DNA for the CDR3 is TGTGCCAGCAGCTTAGGGGGAGACAGGGCCCAGTTCTTC.

The chain uses TRBV6-5 and TRBJ2-7; D is uncertain. In germline, CDR1 is MNHEY, CDR2 SVGAGI. V lost 6 bases and J lost 3, with 15 bases in between. The CDR3 extends over 14 amino acids. CDR3 region: CASRPRLSVYEQYF. In DNA form, the CDR3 reads TGTGCCAGCAGGCCCCGCCTATCGGTCTACGAGCAGTACTTC.

The V and J genes are TRBV27 and TRBJ1-1; D gene ambiguous. The V and J ends lost 3 bases and 3 bases respectively, with 8 bases between them. CDR1 and CDR2 from the germline V gene are MNHEY and SMNVEV (reference sequence). This CDR3 is 13 amino acids long. The CDR3 here is CASSFGVYTEAFF. DNA of the CDR3: TGTGCCAGCAGTTTCGGGGTTTACACTGAAGCTTTCTTT.

CDR3 coding DNA: TGTGCCAGCATGGGGCCCGGGGATACGCAGTATTTT. Its translation is CASMGPGDTQYF. This sequence joins TRBV25-1 and TRBJ2-3; D might be TRBD1 (5 bases). Germline V lookup: CDR1 MGHDK, CDR2 SYGVNS. There are 12 residues in the CDR3. Trimming removed 7 bases at V and 6 bases at J, with 11 bases between.

J is TRBJ1-5 and V is TRBV4-1, with a weak D call TRBD1 (6 bases). The CDR3 runs to 16 residues. Trimming took 4 bases from V and 2 from J, leaving 15 bases between them. CDR1 is MGHRA and CDR2 is YSYEKL in the germline V gene. The CDR3 sequence: CASSRLQGSGNQPQHF. The CDR3 DNA is TGCGCCAGCAGCCGGCTACAGGGATCGGGCAATCAGCCCCAGCATTTT.

The chain has TRBV19 and TRBJ1-2; 10 nucleotides line up with TRBD1. The trim removed 5 bases at V and 8 bases at J, leaving 8 bases unmatched. CDR3 length: 14 amino acids. In germline, CDR1 is LNHDA, CDR2 SQIVND (reference sequence). CDR3 residues: CASSYGTGVSGYTF. The CDR3 coding sequence is TGTGCCAGTAGTTACGGGACAGGGGTAAGCGGCTACACCTTC. The complete variable domain, with remaining parts taken from reference TRBV19 and TRBJ1-2, reads DGGITQSPKYLFRKEGQNVTLSCEQNLNHDAMYWYRQDPGQGLRLIYYSQIVNDFQKGDIAEGYSVSREKKESFPLTVTSAQKNPTAFYLCASSYGTGVSGYTFGSGTRLTVV.

This clone was observed once. The V and J genes are TRBV6-5 and TRBJ2-3, with a weak D call TRBD2 (5 bases). The V end was cut by 3 bases, the J end by 3 bases, with 16 bases between. This CDR3 is 16 amino acids long. The germline CDR1 and CDR2 sequences are MNHEY and SVGAGI. CDR3 in DNA: TGTGCCAGCAGTTATTTATCCGGGTCGGGAACAGATACGCAGTATTTT. Its translation is CASSYLSGSGTDTQYF.

The chain recombines TRBV28 with TRBJ2-1; the match to TRBD2 covers 8 bases. Germline assignment: CDR1 MDHEN and CDR2 SYDVKM. V trimming: 7 bases; J trimming: 7 bases; junction bases outside the gene matches: 9. CDR3 length: 14 residues. The CDR3 DNA reads TGTGCCAGCAAACTAGCGGTGAAGGGTAATGAGCAGTTCTTC. This translates into CASKLAVKGNEQFF.

The rearrangement links TRBV19 to TRBJ1-5; possibly TRBD1 for D (5 bases). Germline V gives CDR1 LNHDA, CDR2 SQIVND (reference sequence). CDR3 size: 18 residues. The V and J ends lost 5 bases and 1 base respectively, with 21 bases between them. The CDR3 coding sequence is TGTGCCAGTAGTGTGCCAGGGACTCAGCCGGGAAGCAATCAGCCCCAGCATTTT. Translating gives CASSVPGTQPGSNQPQHF.

This chain uses TRBV11-3 with TRBJ1-5, with D unresolved. Germline V gives CDR1 SGHNT, CDR2 YENEEA. The V end was cut by 0 bases, the J end by 5 bases, with 5 bases between. This CDR3 spans 13 amino acids. CDR3 amino acids: CASSLEDYQPQHF. The CDR3 nucleotides are TGTGCCAGCAGCTTAGAAGACTATCAGCCCCAGCATTTT. Filled out from reference TRBV11-3 and TRBJ1-5, the complete variable domain reads EAGVVQSPRYKIIEKKQPVAFWCNPISGHNTLYWYLQNLGQGPELLIRYENEEAVDDSQLPKDRFSAERLKGVDSTLKIQPAELGDSAVYLCASSLEDYQPQHFGDGTRLSIL.

The chain carries TRBV27 and TRBJ2-2; the match to TRBD1 covers 8 bases. After removal of 3 bases from V and 5 bases from J, the junction contained 8 bases not matched to a gene. Germline V gene lookup returns CDR1 MNHEY and CDR2 SMNVEV (reference sequence). The CDR3 length is 16 residues. The chain's CDR3 is CASSFGQGRGTGELFF. The CDR3 region has the DNA TGTGCCAGCAGTTTCGGACAGGGTCGGGGAACCGGGGAGCTGTTTTTT.

The chain recombines TRBV9 with TRBJ2-1, with TRBD1 matching over 7 bases. This CDR3 is 15 amino acids long. The V gene end was trimmed by 0 bases and the J gene end by 1 base; junction bases not matched to a gene: 1. CDR1 SGDLS and CDR2 YYNGEE come from the germline V gene. This chain's CDR3 is CASSVDRGSYNEQFF. CDR3 bases: TGTGCCAGCAGCGTAGACAGGGGTTCCTACAATGAGCAGTTCTTC.

The J gene is TRBJ2-7, the V gene TRBV5-1, with 9 bases lining up with TRBD2. CDR3 size: 13 residues. The germline CDR1 and CDR2 sequences are SGHRS and YFSETQ. V shed 0 bases and J 5 bases; nucleotides not matched to a gene: 0. The CDR3 DNA sequence: TGCGCCAGCAGCTTGGGACTAGCGGACGAGCAGTACTTC. This codes for CASSLGLADEQYF. Filled out from reference TRBV5-1 and TRBJ2-7, the complete variable domain reads KAGVTQTPRYLIKTRGQQVTLSCSPISGHRSVSWYQQTPGQGLQFLFEYFSETQRNKGNFPGRFSGRQFSNSRSEMNVSTLELGDSALYLCASSLGLADEQYFGPGTRLTVT.

This sequence joins TRBV18 and TRBJ1-1; no clear D gene. Trimming stripped 4 bases from V and 1 base from J, with 13 bases between. Per germline, CDR1 KGHSH and CDR2 LQKENI. CDR3 size: 15 residues. CDR3 nucleotide sequence: TGTGCCAGCTCACAGGAGATGAAACCGAACACTGAAGCTTTCTTT. This sequence encodes CASSQEMKPNTEAFF.

The chain links TRBV4-3 to TRBJ2-1, with 9 bases lining up with TRBD2. The CDR3 is made up of 15 amino acids. In germline, CDR1 is LGHNA, CDR2 YSLEER. Trimming cost V 4 bases and J 9 bases; bases outside gene matches: 10. Written as DNA, the CDR3 is TGCGCCAGCAGCCGCCTCATAGCGGGAGCTGGTGAGCAGTTCTTC. This translates into CASSRLIAGAGEQFF.

The chain employs TRBV7-9 and TRBJ2-7, with 9 bases matching TRBD2. This CDR3 is 15 amino acids long. Looked up from germline, CDR1 is SEHNR and CDR2 is FQNEAQ (reference sequence). The junction had 5 bases not matched to a gene; V was cut back by 3 bases and J by 2 bases. As DNA, the CDR3 is TGTGCCAGCAGCTTCCTAGCGGGATTAACCTACGAGCAGTACTTC. Its translation is CASSFLAGLTYEQYF.

This clone was seen a handful of times. An end of the junction does not agree with germline; a read error may underlie this. The chain has TRBV18 and TRBJ1-6, with D possibly being TRBD1 (6 bases). Germline CDR1 and CDR2: KGHSH and LQKENI. This CDR3 region has 16 residues. In nucleotides, the CDR3 is TGTGCCAGCTCACCGGGGACACGTACTCTAAGGTCACCCCTCCATTTT. This encodes CASSPGTRTLRSPLHF.

The V call is TRBV12-2, the J call TRBJ2-7; TRBD1, the table's D call, was not compared with the DNA. TRBV12-2 is described as a pseudogene. The CDR3 extends over 18 amino acids. The CDR3 loop is CASRLGNIDRDGFYEQYF. The DNA for the CDR3 is TGTGCAAGTCGATTGGGAAATATAGACAGGGATGGATTCTACGAGCAGTACTTC.